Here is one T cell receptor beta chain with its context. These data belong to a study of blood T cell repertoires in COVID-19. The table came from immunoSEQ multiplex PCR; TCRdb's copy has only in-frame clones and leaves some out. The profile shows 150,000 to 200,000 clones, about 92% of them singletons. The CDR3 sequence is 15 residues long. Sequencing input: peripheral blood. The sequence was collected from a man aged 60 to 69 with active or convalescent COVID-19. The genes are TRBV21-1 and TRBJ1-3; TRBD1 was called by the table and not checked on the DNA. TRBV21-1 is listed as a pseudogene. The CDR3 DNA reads TGTGCCAGCAGCGAAGGACAGGGGGATGGAAACACCATATATTTT. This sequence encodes CASSEGQGDGNTIYF.